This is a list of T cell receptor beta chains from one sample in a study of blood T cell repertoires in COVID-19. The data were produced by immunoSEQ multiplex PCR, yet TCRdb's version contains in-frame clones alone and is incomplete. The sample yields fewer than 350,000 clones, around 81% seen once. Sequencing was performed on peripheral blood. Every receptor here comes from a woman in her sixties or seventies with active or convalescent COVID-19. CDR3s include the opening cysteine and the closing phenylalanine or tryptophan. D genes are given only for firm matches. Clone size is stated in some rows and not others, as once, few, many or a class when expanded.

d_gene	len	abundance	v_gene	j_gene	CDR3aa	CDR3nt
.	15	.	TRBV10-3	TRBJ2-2	CASSRTAMNTGELFF	TGTGCCTCCTCAAGGACAGCAATGAACACCGGGGAGCTGTTTTTT
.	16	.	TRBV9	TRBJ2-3	CASSHVETEESDTQYF	TGTGCCAGCAGCCATGTTGAGACTGAGGAGTCAGATACGCAGTATTTT
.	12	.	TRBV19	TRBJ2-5	CASSSNQETQYF	TGTGCCAGTAGCAGTAACCAAGAGACCCAGTACTTC
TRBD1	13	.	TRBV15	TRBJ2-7	CATSRGDSRLKYF	TGTGCCACCAGCAGAGGGGACAGCCGATTGAAGTACTTC
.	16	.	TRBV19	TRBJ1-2	CASSSPQGQYNYGYTF	TGTGCCAGTAGTAGCCCACAGGGCCAATATAACTATGGCTACACCTTC
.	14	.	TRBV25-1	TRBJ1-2	CASSESGRGSGYTF	TGTGCCAGCAGTGAATCAGGTCGGGGGAGTGGCTACACCTTC
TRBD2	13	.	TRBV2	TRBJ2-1	CAGGRGVYNEQFF	TGTGCCGGGGGGAGGGGTGTCTACAATGAGCAGTTCTTC
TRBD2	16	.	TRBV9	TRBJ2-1	CASSVVPAGTYNEQFF	TGTGCCAGCAGCGTAGTTCCAGCGGGGACCTACAATGAGCAGTTCTTC
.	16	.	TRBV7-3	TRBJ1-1	CASSPGPRGMASEAFF	TGTGCCAGCAGCCCCGGGCCCAGGGGTATGGCGTCTGAAGCTTTCTTT
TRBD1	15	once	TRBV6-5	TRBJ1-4	CASSYSWDSNEKLFF	TGTGCCAGCAGTTACTCGTGGGACAGTAATGAAAAACTGTTTTTT
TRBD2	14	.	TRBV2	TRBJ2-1	CASGTSGDYNEQFF	TGTGCCAGCGGGACTAGCGGTGACTACAATGAGCAGTTCTTC
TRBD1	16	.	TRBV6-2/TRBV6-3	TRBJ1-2	CASSYSGTGPRYGYTF	TGTGCCAGCAGTTACTCTGGGACAGGTCCACGCTATGGCTACACCTTC
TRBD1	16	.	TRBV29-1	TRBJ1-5	CSVRTGGFPDNQPQHF	TGCAGCGTGAGGACAGGGGGGTTCCCTGATAATCAGCCCCAGCATTTT
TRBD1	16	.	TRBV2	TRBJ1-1	CASSDGQGAPRAEAFF	TGTGCCAGCAGTGACGGGCAGGGGGCTCCAAGAGCTGAAGCTTTCTTT
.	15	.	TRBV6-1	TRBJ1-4	CASSEGQLTTRGLFF	TGTGCCAGCAGTGAGGGGCAGTTGACGACAAGAGGACTGTTTTTT
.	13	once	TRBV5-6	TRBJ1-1	CASTTGGHTEAFF	TGTGCCAGCACCACCGGGGGGCACACTGAAGCTTTCTTT
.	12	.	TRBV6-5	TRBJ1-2	CASSSTGYGYTF	TGTGCCAGCAGTTCGACAGGCTATGGCTACACCTTC
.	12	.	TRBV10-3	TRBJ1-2	CAISDLRSSYTF	TGTGCCATCAGTGACCTGAGAAGTAGCTACACCTTC
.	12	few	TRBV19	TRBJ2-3	CASSSRTDTQYF	TGTGCCAGTAGTTCCCGGACAGATACGCAGTATTTT
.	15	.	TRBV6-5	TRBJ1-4	CASSFGGQGFEKLFF	TGTGCCAGCAGTTTCGGGGGGCAGGGGTTTGAAAAACTGTTTTTT
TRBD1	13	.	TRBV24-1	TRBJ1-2	CATSPGGGYGYTF	TGTGCCACCAGTCCAGGGGGCGGCTATGGCTACACCTTC
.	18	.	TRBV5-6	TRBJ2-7	CASSLDRGAGYSSGEQYF	TGTGCCAGCAGCTTGGACCGGGGGGCAGGGTACTCTAGTGGGGAGCAGTACTTC
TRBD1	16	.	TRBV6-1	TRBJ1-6	CASSEVGTDYNSPLHF	TGTGCCAGCAGTGAAGTTGGGACAGACTATAATTCACCCCTCCACTTT
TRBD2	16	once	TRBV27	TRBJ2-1	CASSLGGGYSYNEQFF	TGTGCCAGCAGTTTGGGCGGGGGGTACTCCTACAATGAGCAGTTCTTC
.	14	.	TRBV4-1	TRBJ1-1	CASSRRGRNTEAFF	TGCGCCAGCAGCCGACGAGGAAGGAACACTGAAGCTTTCTTT
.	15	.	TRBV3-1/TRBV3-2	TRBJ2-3	CASSQDNGGTDTQYF	TGTGCCAGCAGCCAAGATAATGGGGGGACAGATACGCAGTATTTT
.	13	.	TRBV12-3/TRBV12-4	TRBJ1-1	CASSLRGNGEAFF	TGTGCCAGCAGTTTACGGGGTAATGGTGAAGCTTTCTTT
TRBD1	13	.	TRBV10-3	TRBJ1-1	CAIWTGANTEAFF	TGTGCCATCTGGACAGGGGCTAACACTGAAGCTTTCTTT
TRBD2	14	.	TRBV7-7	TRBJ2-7	CASSPLAGAYEQYF	TGTGCTAGCAGCCCGCTAGCGGGGGCCTACGAGCAGTACTTC
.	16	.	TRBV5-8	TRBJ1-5	CASSGSPAGGNQPQHF	TGTGCCAGCAGCGGGTCGCCCGCGGGCGGCAATCAGCCCCAGCATTTT
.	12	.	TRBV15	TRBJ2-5	CATSRDSGTQYF	TGTGCCACCAGCAGAGATTCCGGGACCCAGTACTTC
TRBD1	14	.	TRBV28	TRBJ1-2	CASSRTGTGVYYTF	TGTGCCAGCAGTCGGACCGGGACAGGGGTATACTACACCTTC
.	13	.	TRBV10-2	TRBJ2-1	CASSEEYYNEQFF	TGCGCCAGCAGTGAGGAGTACTACAATGAGCAGTTCTTC
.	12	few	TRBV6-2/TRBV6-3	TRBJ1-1	CASSTGGTEAFF	TGTGCCAGCAGTACGGGGGGCACTGAAGCTTTCTTT
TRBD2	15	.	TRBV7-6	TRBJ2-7	CASSLGAGGGVEQYF	TGTGCCAGCAGCTTAGGAGCGGGGGGCGGGGTCGAGCAGTACTTC
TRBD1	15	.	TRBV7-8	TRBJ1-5	CASSLSTGRNQPQHF	TGTGCCAGCAGCTTATCGACAGGGCGCAATCAGCCCCAGCATTTT
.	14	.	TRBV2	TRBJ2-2	CASSEGAWAGELFF	TGTGCCAGCAGTGAGGGGGCTTGGGCCGGGGAGCTGTTTTTT
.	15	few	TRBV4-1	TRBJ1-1	CASSRPGGLETEAFF	TGCGCCAGCAGCCGCCCGGGAGGGCTAGAGACTGAAGCTTTCTTT
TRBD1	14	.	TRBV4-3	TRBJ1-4	CASTSTGGNEKLFF	TGCGCCAGCACTTCGACAGGGGGAAATGAAAAACTGTTTTTT
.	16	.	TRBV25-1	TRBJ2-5	CASSEFLQGGQETQYF	TGTGCCAGCAGTGAATTCTTGCAGGGAGGCCAAGAGACCCAGTACTTC
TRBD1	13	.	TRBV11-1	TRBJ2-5	CASSKGAQETQYF	TGTGCCAGCAGCAAGGGGGCGCAAGAGACCCAGTACTTC
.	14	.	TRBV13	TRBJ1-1	CASSLQASNTEAFF	TGTGCCAGCAGCTTACAGGCCTCGAACACTGAAGCTTTCTTT
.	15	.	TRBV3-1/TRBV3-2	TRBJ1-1	CASSPKSRMNTEAFF	TGTGCCAGCAGCCCGAAGTCCAGGATGAACACTGAAGCTTTCTTT
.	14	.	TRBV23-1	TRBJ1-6	CANRRGQMNSPLHF	TGCGCCAACCGAAGGGGACAAATGAATTCACCCCTCCACTTT
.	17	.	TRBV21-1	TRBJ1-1	CASSTHPAGVCDTEAFF	TGTGCCAGCAGCACACACCCGGCAGGGGTTTGTGACACTGAAGCTTTCTTT
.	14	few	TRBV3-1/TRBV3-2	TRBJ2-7	CASSQEFPHNEQYF	TGTGCCAGCAGCCAAGAGTTTCCACATAACGAGCAGTACTTC